Below are 7 T cell receptor beta chains sequenced from a single sample in a study of cytomegalovirus exposure and HLA in healthy donors. The PCR ran on 60 Vbeta and 13 Jbeta primers. TCRdb's copy holds only in-frame clones and misses some; the assay was immunoSEQ multiplex PCR. This specimen shows fewer than 200,000 clones; the ten leading clones hold less than 6.5%. Sample: PBMCs. The receptors come from a man under 40 in good health and CMV-seronegative.

The V gene is TRBV6-5, the J gene TRBJ2-7, with D possibly TRBD1 on 6 matching bases. Germline V gives CDR1 MNHEY, CDR2 SVGAGI. The CDR3 has 14 residues. Trimming removed 2 bases from V and 3 bases from J, with 11 bases in between. The CDR3 protein is CASSYAQGSYEQYF. DNA of the CDR3: TGTGCCAGCAGTTACGCACAGGGAAGCTACGAGCAGTACTTC.

The chain is built from TRBV5-1 and TRBJ1-1; 12 bases align to TRBD1. The trim removed 4 bases at V and 4 bases at J, leaving 2 bases unmatched. The CDR3 has 14 residues. Germline loops: CDR1 SGHRS, CDR2 YFSETQ. Here the CDR3 DNA reads TGCGCCAGCAGCCCGGGACAGGGGGCCACTGAAGCTTTCTTT. This gives the protein CASSPGQGATEAFF.

The rearrangement uses TRBV19 and TRBJ2-2; 9 bases align to TRBD2. The length of the CDR3 is 18 residues. Germline assignment: CDR1 LNHDA and CDR2 SQIVND (reference sequence). V lost 0 bases, J lost 5 bases, and 10 bases stayed unmatched. The CDR3 DNA follows: TGTGCCAGTAGTATAGATCTGGCTAGCGGGATTATTACCGGGGAGCTGTTTTTT. Protein product: CASSIDLASGIITGELFF.

J is TRBJ2-5 and V is TRBV15; the D gene is possibly TRBD2 (5 bases). The end of the DNA fits TRBJ2-7 better, so the J call may be wrong. Germline V CDR1 and CDR2: LNHNV, YYDKDF (reference sequence). This CDR3 is 15 amino acids long. CDR3 amino acids: CATSRETGSVYEQYF. The CDR3 bases are TGTGCCACCAGCAGAGAGACGGGATCCGTCTACGAGCAGTACTTC.

This rearrangement joins TRBV11-3 to TRBJ2-1, with D possibly matching TRBD2 (6 bases). Trimming cost V 7 bases and J 10 bases, with 20 bases left between them. Germline V gene sequence: CDR1 SGHNT, CDR2 YENEEA. The CDR3 length is 14 residues. CDR3 DNA sequence: TGTGCCAGCACCCAACCGGGGGTGGGTGGCGAGCAGTTCTTC. This gives the protein CASTQPGVGGEQFF.

The chain is built from TRBV5-5 and TRBJ1-1; D gene ambiguous. From germline, CDR1 is SGHKS and CDR2 YYEKEE (reference sequence). Between the trimmed V and J ends, which lost 0 bases and 6 bases, there was a span of 12 bases. The CDR3 has 14 amino acids. The CDR3 nucleotides are TGTGCCAGCAGCTTGGAACACCGTCGGGCTGAAGCTTTCTTT. It translates to CASSLEHRRAEAFF.

This chain joins TRBV19 and TRBJ2-3; TRBD2 matches at 10 bases. Looked up from germline, CDR1 is LNHDA and CDR2 is SQIVND (reference sequence). V dropped 10 bases and J dropped 3; count of bases not matched to a gene: 7. CDR3 length: 14 residues. The CDR3 protein is CATASGSGTDTQYF. The CDR3 DNA follows: TGTGCCACCGCTAGCGGGAGCGGAACAGATACGCAGTATTTT.